The 14 T cell receptor beta chains listed next were all sequenced from one sample in a study of T cell repertoires in cytomegalovirus infection. TCRdb recomputed calls from the reads with MiXCR, one row per CDR3 protein. The table lists some 220,000 distinct CDR3 sequences, approximately 7% of them singletons. Input material: PBMCs. These receptors were collected from a human donor in good health (CMV status not recorded). Some clones in this sample may be carry-over from other donors' samples.

This clonotype came up many times. The gene calls are TRBV12-3 or TRBV12-4 and TRBJ2-7; D is undetermined. This CDR3 comprises 11 residues. V was clipped by 4 bases and J by 6 bases, with 7 bases between them. As DNA, the CDR3 is TGTGCCAGCAGTTACAAGGGCGAGCAGTACTTC. It is translated as CASSYKGEQYF.

This clonotype was seen repeatedly, ten times or more. V gene TRBV7-6 combines with J gene TRBJ1-5, with no clear D. Germline V gene sequence: CDR1 SGHVS, CDR2 FNYEAQ. The V and J ends lost 0 bases and 4 bases respectively, with 4 bases between them. CDR3 size: 13 residues. The CDR3 DNA is TGTGCCAGCAGCTTAGCCCAAAATCAGCCCCAGCATTTT. This encodes CASSLAQNQPQHF.

This clonotype has at least ten counts. This chain joins TRBV28 and TRBJ1-6, with a weak D call TRBD1 (5 bases). The CDR3 contains 18 residues. From germline, CDR1 is MDHEN and CDR2 SYDVKM. With 3 bases removed from V and 0 bases from J, the gap between germline ends came to 15 bases. Here the CDR3 reads CASSFLGRSSSYNSPLHF. The CDR3 DNA sequence: TGTGCCAGCAGTTTTTTGGGACGCTCGAGCTCCTATAATTCACCCCTCCACTTT.

This clonotype was counted many times. V and J are TRBV14 and TRBJ2-7, with D hard to call. In germline, CDR1 is SGHDN, CDR2 FVKESK. The CDR3 totals 13 residues. Trimming removed 5 bases at V and 0 bases at J, with 8 bases between. CDR3 loop: CASSRRDSYEQYF. The CDR3 DNA follows: TGTGCCAGCAGCAGAAGGGACTCCTACGAGCAGTACTTC.

In its sample, this clonotype was seen many times. The rearrangement uses TRBV20-1 and TRBJ1-5, with 8 bases that match TRBD1. This CDR3 has 13 residues. Losses at the gene ends were 6 bases for V and 4 bases for J; bases not matched to a gene: 5. Germline V CDR1 and CDR2: DFQATT, SNEGSKA (reference sequence). The CDR3, as DNA: TGCAGTGCCATTCGGGACAGGAATCAGCCCCAGCATTTT. This translates into CSAIRDRNQPQHF.

This clonotype was seen more than once but under ten times. This chain connects TRBV20-1 to TRBJ2-1; 7 bases match TRBD1. The CDR3 spans 11 residues. CDR1 is DFQATT and CDR2 is SNEGSKA in the germline V gene (reference sequence). Trimming cost V 4 bases and J 7 bases; bases outside gene matches: 1. The DNA for the CDR3 is TGCAGTGCTAACAGGGGAAATGAGCAGTTCTTC. Translating gives CSANRGNEQFF.

This clonotype appeared many times. The gene calls are TRBV6-2 or TRBV6-3 and TRBJ2-1, with D possibly matching TRBD1 (6 bases). The CDR3 has 15 residues. V lost 2 bases, J lost 3 bases, and 11 bases lay in between. From germline, CDR1 is MNHEY and CDR2 SVGEGT. CDR3: CASSYGRGYYNEQFF. CDR3 in DNA: TGTGCCAGCAGTTACGGCAGGGGATACTACAATGAGCAGTTCTTC.

This clonotype was seen at least ten times. The chain combines TRBV6-2 or TRBV6-3 with TRBJ2-1; 11 bases align to TRBD2. This CDR3 is built from 16 residues. The germline V gene has CDR1 MNHEY and CDR2 SVGEGT. V lost 2 bases and J lost 7; bases outside the gene matches: 7. The CDR3 region is CASSYQTSGNRNEQFF. The CDR3, as DNA: TGTGCCAGCAGTTACCAGACTAGCGGGAACCGAAATGAGCAGTTCTTC.

In its sample, this clonotype was seen many times. The chain couples TRBV12-3 or TRBV12-4 to TRBJ1-4, with TRBD1 identical over 11 bases. The CDR3 sequence is 15 residues long. The V gene end was trimmed by 4 bases and the J gene end by 8 bases; junction bases not matched to a gene: 6. The CDR3 region has the DNA TGTGCCAGCAGTTCTGGGGACAGGGGGGAGGAAAAACTGTTTTTT. It is translated as CASSSGDRGEEKLFF.

This clonotype has only a few counts. This sequence may be a read error, since a much larger clone differs from it by one base. The chain carries TRBV7-8 and TRBJ2-5; 7 bases agree with TRBD2. The germline V gene encodes CDR1 SGHVS and CDR2 FQNEAQ. The CDR3 is made up of 16 amino acids. The chain's CDR3 is CSSSLAGVSGTETQYF. The DNA for the CDR3 is TGTTCCAGCAGCTTAGCGGGTGTCTCTGGTACAGAGACCCAGTACTTC.

Notes on this clonotype: A read error is possible here, since a much larger clone lies one base away. The V and J genes are TRBV9 and TRBJ1-2; D gene ambiguous. In germline, CDR1 is SGDLS, CDR2 YYNGEE. V was trimmed by 3 bases and J by 0 bases, leaving 12 bases between them. CDR3 length: 15 amino acids. CDR3 nucleotide sequence: TGTGCCAGCAGCGCCCCGGGAGAGGCTAACTATGGCTACACCTTC. This sequence encodes CASSAPGEANYGYTF.

This clonotype came up many times. This rearrangement joins TRBV20-1 to TRBJ2-5, with TRBD2 as a possible D gene (5 bases). Per germline, CDR1 DFQATT and CDR2 SNEGSKA (reference sequence). Trimming removed 0 bases from V and 2 bases from J, with 10 bases in between. This CDR3 is 14 amino acids long. The CDR3 coding sequence is TGCAGTGCTAGAGATTGGACGGGGCAAGAGACCCAGTACTTC. Translated, it gives CSARDWTGQETQYF.

The chain has TRBV5-1 and TRBJ1-5; a weak D match, TRBD1 (5 bases). Trimming removed 4 bases at V and 5 bases at J, with 13 bases between. Germline V gene data show CDR1 as SGHRS and CDR2 as YFSETQ. This CDR3 comprises 14 residues. The CDR3, as DNA: TGCGCCAGCAGCCCGCAGGGAGGGGATCAGCCCCAGCATTTT. Translating gives CASSPQGGDQPQHF. Supplemented by reference TRBV5-1 and TRBJ1-5, the full variable domain reads KAGVTQTPRYLIKTRGQQVTLSCSPISGHRSVSWYQQTPGQGLQFLFEYFSETQRNKGNFPGRFSGRQFSNSRSEMNVSTLELGDSALYLCASSPQGGDQPQHFGDGTRLSIL.

This clonotype was seen at least ten times. The CDR3 reads CASSLEGLPGSDYTF. CDR3 DNA: TGTGCCAGCAGCTTAGAGGGACTTCCTGGAAGCGACTACACCTTC. The gene calls are TRBV7-2 and TRBJ1-2, with a tentative D call TRBD1 (5 bases). CDR3 size: 15 residues. V was clipped by 1 base and J by 10 bases, with 19 bases between them. CDR1 is SGHTA and CDR2 is FQGNSA in the germline V gene.